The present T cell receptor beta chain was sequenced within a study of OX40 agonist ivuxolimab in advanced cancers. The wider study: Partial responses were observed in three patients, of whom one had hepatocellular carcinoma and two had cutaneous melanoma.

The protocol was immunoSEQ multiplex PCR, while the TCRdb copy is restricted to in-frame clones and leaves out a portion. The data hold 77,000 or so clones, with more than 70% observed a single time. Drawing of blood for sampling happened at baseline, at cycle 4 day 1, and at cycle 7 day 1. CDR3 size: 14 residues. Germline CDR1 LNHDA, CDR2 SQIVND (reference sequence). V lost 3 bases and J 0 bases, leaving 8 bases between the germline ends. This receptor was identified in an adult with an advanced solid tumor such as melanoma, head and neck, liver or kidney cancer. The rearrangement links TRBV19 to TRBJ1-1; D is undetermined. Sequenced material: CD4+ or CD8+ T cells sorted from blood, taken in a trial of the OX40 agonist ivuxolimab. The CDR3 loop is CASSMGGMNTEAFF. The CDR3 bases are TGTGCCAGTAGTATGGGCGGAATGAACACTGAAGCTTTCTTT.